These 7 T cell receptor beta chains came from one sample sequenced in a study of prognosis after radiotherapy for stage I lung cancer. Genomic DNA served as the source from which two-round multiplex PCR generated TCR beta CDR3 amplicons. Gene-specific primers for each TRBV and TRBJ gene drove first-round PCR. Each CDR3 protein is one row after TCRdb ran MiXCR on the multiplex PCR reads. The sample consists of approximately 31,000 distinct CDR3 sequences, 48% of them appearing once. The input for sequencing was PBMCs, taken before or after stereotactic body radiation therapy (not recorded which). These receptors were obtained from a donor aged 50 or older with non-small cell lung cancer.

This clonotype appeared many times. The chain carries TRBV7-2 and TRBJ1-2; D remains unclear. The germline V and J ends were trimmed by 5 bases and 7 bases, with 26 bases remaining between them. The germline V gene has CDR1 SGHTA and CDR2 FQGNSA. This CDR3 has 17 residues. The CDR3 sequence is CASSPAWGGGGFSGYTF. CDR3 DNA sequence: TGTGCCAGCAGCCCCGCTTGGGGAGGAGGAGGGTTTTCTGGCTACACCTTC.

This sequence joins TRBV12-3 or TRBV12-4 and TRBJ2-6; D gene uncertain. V gave up 3 bases and J gave up 6 bases, with 15 bases separating them. The CDR3 spans 16 residues. CDR3 sequence (DNA): TGTGCCAGCAGTTTCGGCGCGGCTCTGTTGGCCAACGTCCTGACTTTC. Its protein is CASSFGAALLANVLTF.

The chain combines TRBV6-1 with TRBJ2-1; the D gene is possibly TRBD2 (5 bases). CDR3 length: 16 residues. CDR1 is MNHNS, CDR2 SASEGT, per germline. Trimming cost V 6 bases and J 15 bases, with 30 bases left between them. DNA of the CDR3: TGTGCCAGCAGAAAACCGGGGTTAGCTGGGGTGGGGTTTTGGTTCTTC. It specifies CASRKPGLAGVGFWFF.

Ten or more counts support this clonotype. The genes are TRBV6-5 and TRBJ1-2; the D is unclear. With 4 bases removed from V and 4 bases from J, the gap between germline ends came to 7 bases. The CDR3 loop spans 12 amino acids. In germline, CDR1 is MNHEY, CDR2 SVGAGI. CDR3 in DNA: TGTGCCAGCAGTTCCGGTTTCTATGGCTACACCTTC. Amino acids: CASSSGFYGYTF.

This clonotype occurred many times. This chain joins TRBV2 and TRBJ1-1; D uncertain. The CDR3 totals 13 residues. V dropped 3 bases and J dropped 3 bases, with 8 bases sitting between them. Germline V gives CDR1 SNHLY, CDR2 FYNNEI. DNA for the CDR3: TGTGCCAGCAGTGAGGACCCTTACACTGAAGCTTTCTTT. Encoded protein: CASSEDPYTEAFF.

In its sample, this clonotype was seen many times. The CDR3 DNA reads TGTGCCAGCAGCTACGGGATTAACTATGGCTACACCTTC. This gives the protein CASSYGINYGYTF. This sequence joins TRBV6-2 or TRBV6-3 and TRBJ1-2, with D hard to call. The germline CDR1 and CDR2 sequences are MNHEY and SVGEGT. The germline V and J ends were trimmed by 6 bases and 1 base, with 9 bases remaining between them. This CDR3 is built from 13 residues.

In regard to this clonotype: A junction end diverges from the germline sequence, so it may reflect a read error. V is TRBV7-2 and J is TRBJ1-1; 7 bases are a match to TRBD1. Germline lookup yields CDR1 SGHTA and CDR2 FQGNSA. This CDR3 is built from 17 residues. CDR3 nucleotides: TGTGTCAGCAGCCGGAGTTCAATGGCAGGGGGGAACACTGAAGCTTTCTTT. Translating gives CVSSRSSMAGGNTEAFF.